The TCR beta chain under discussion was sequenced for a study of metastatic and nonmetastatic thyroid tumors. The overall study: For malignant and benign thyroid patients, tumor or nodule tissue and blood were the sources whose repertoires were compared. Study-level results: Within blood and tumor, benign nodules reportedly had significantly lower TCR beta diversity than malignant thyroid tumors did.

Per germline, CDR1 SGHTA and CDR2 FQGNSA. Trimming shortened V by 3 bases and J by 5 bases, and 4 bases separated the two germline ends. CDR3 length: 11 residues. All patients were untreated before thyroid surgery. In the original workflow: Construction of a distant-metastasis classifier for papillary thyroid cancer relied on CDR3 differences across clinicopathological groups. TCRdb ran MiXCR on the PCR reads. In this record, the V and J calls reflect TCRdb's handling and not the investigators' own analysis. Among about 21,000 clones, about 16% were seen once, and the ten largest hold roughly 21%. This clone was found many times. Its antigen is not known.

The rearrangement uses TRBV7-2 and TRBJ2-5; no definite D call. The sequenced material came from blood. The sequence derives from a male donor with papillary thyroid cancer or a benign thyroid nodule (not recorded which). Some clones in this sample may be carry-over from other donors' samples. The CDR3 region has the DNA TGTGCCAGCAGCTTTTGGGAGACCCAGTACTTC. This translates into CASSFWETQYF. The full variable domain, rest sourced from reference TRBV7-2 and TRBJ2-5, is GAGVSQSPSNKVTEKGKDVELRCDPISGHTALYWYRQSLGQGLEFLIYFQGNSAPDKSGLPSDRFSAERTGGSVSTLTIQRTQQEDSAVYLCASSFWETQYFGPGTRLLVL.